This TCR beta chain was recorded in a study of cytomegalovirus exposure and HLA in healthy donors. PCR employed 60 Vbeta and 13 Jbeta primers. Per the original data handling: A later analysis counted approximately 80 million unique TCR beta chains, some 12 million shared. Profiling relied on immunoSEQ multiplex PCR, and the TCRdb table lists in-frame clones only, not all of them. V, J and clone size derive from that table, while D and trimming were established from the DNA sequence. The sample carries tens of thousands of clones, roughly 72% recorded once. This CDR3 spans 15 amino acids. CDR1 is MGHRA and CDR2 is YSYEKL in the germline V gene. Trimming removed 6 bases at V and 4 bases at J, with 19 bases between.

The V and J genes are TRBV4-1 and TRBJ2-7; D is possibly TRBD2 (6 bases). Specimen: PBMCs. The TCR sequence derives from a woman aged 45-65 years in good health and CMV-seropositive. The CDR3 loop reads CASSTGHGGGYEQYF. In DNA, the CDR3 is TGCGCCAGCAGTACCGGGCACGGGGGTGGATACGAGCAGTACTTC.